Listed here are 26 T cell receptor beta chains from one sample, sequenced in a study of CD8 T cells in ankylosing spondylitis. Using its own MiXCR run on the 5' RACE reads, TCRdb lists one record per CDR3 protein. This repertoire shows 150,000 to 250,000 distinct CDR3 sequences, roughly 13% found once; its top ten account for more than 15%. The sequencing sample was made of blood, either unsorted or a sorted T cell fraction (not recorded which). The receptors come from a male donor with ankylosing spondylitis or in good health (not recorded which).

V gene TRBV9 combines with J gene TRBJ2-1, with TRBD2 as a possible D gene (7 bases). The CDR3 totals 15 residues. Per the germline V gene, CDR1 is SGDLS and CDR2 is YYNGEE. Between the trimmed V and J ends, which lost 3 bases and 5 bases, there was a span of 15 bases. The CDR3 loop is CASSAVGGPDNEQFF. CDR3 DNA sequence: TGTGCCAGCAGCGCGGTGGGGGGGCCCGACAATGAGCAGTTCTTC.

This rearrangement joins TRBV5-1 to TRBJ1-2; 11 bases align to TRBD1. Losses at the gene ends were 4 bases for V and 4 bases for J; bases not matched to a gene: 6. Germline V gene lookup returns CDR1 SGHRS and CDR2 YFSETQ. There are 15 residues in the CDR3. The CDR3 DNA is TGCGCCAGCAGCCAGCGGACAGGGGGCTTCTATGGCTACACCTTC. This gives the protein CASSQRTGGFYGYTF.

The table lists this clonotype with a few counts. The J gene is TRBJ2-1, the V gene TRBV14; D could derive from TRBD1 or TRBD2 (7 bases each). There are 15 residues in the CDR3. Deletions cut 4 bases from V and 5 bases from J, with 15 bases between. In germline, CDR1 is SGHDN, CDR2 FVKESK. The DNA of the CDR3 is TGTGCCAGCAGCCCCTCCAGGGGGGGGAACAATGAGCAGTTCTTC. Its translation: CASSPSRGGNNEQFF.

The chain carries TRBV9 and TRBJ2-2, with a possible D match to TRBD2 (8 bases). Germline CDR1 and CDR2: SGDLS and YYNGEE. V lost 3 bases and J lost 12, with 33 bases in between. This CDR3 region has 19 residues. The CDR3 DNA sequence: TGTGCCAGCAGCGCCCGACAGGGAGGGGTAGCGGGAAGATCCAGGAAGCTGTTTTTT. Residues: CASSARQGGVAGRSRKLFF. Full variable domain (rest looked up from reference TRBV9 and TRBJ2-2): DSGVTQTPKHLITATGQRVTLRCSPRSGDLSVYWYQQSLDQGLQFLIQYYNGEERAKGNILERFSAQQFPDLHSELNLSSLELGDSALYFCASSARQGGVAGRSRKLFFGEGSRLTVL.

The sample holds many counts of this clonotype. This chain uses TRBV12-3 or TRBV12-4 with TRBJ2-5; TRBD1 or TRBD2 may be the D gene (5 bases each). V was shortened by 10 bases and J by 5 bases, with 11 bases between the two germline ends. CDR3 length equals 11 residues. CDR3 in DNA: TGTGCCACTCAGGGAGAGGAGACCCAGTACTTC. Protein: CATQGEETQYF.

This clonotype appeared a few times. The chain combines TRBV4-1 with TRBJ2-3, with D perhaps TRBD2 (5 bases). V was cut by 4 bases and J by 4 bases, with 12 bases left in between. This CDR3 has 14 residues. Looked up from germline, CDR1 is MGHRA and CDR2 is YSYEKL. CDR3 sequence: CASSREWSADTQYF. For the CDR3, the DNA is TGCGCCAGCAGCCGGGAGTGGAGTGCAGATACGCAGTATTTT.

The CDR3 here is CSALEAEQFF. In nucleotides, the CDR3 is TGCAGTGCCCTTGAGGCGGAGCAGTTCTTC. V usage is TRBV20-1 and J usage is TRBJ2-1; unclear D gene. Looked up from germline, CDR1 is DFQATT and CDR2 is SNEGSKA (reference sequence). V was shortened by 6 bases and J by 10 bases, with 10 bases between the two germline ends. This CDR3 region has 10 residues.

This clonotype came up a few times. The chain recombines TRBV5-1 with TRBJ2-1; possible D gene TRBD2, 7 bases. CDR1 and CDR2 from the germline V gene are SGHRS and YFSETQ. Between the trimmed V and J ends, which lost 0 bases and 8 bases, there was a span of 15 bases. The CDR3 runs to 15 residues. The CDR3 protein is CASSLGGGRFDEQFF. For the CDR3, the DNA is TGCGCCAGCAGCTTGGGCGGGGGCAGGTTCGATGAGCAGTTCTTC.

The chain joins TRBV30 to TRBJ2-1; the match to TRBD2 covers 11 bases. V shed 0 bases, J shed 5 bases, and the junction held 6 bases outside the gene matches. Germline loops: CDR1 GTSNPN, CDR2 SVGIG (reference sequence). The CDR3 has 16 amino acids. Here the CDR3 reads CAWSVLLAGGDNEQFF. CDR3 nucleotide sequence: TGTGCCTGGAGTGTCCTCCTAGCGGGGGGCGACAATGAGCAGTTCTTC.

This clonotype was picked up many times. This chain's CDR3 is CSVEMGLGAFF. Here the CDR3 DNA reads TGCAGCGTTGAGATGGGACTGGGAGCTTTCTTT. The V and J genes are TRBV29-1 and TRBJ1-1; D might be TRBD1 (5 bases). CDR3 size: 11 residues. Germline V gene data show CDR1 as SQVTM and CDR2 as ANQGSEA. Trimming shortened V by 3 bases and J by 10 bases, and 12 bases separated the two germline ends.

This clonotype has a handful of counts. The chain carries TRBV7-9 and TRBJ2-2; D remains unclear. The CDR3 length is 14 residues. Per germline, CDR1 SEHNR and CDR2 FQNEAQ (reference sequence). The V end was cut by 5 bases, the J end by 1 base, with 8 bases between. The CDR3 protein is CASSPTENTGELFF. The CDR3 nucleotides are TGTGCCAGCAGCCCCACAGAGAACACCGGGGAGCTGTTTTTT. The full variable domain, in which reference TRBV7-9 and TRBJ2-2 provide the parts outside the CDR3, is DTGVSQNPRHKITKRGQNVTFRCDPISEHNRLYWYRQTLGQGPEFLTYFQNEAQLEKSRLLSDRFSAERPKGSFSTLEIQRTEQGDSAMYLCASSPTENTGELFFGEGSRLTVL.

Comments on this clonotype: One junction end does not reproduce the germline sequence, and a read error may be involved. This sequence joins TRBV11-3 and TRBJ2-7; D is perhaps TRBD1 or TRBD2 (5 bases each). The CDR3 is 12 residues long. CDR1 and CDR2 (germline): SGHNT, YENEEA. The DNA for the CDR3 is TGTGCCAGCAGCTTATACGATGGGACCCTCCTCTTC. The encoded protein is CASSLYDGTLLF.

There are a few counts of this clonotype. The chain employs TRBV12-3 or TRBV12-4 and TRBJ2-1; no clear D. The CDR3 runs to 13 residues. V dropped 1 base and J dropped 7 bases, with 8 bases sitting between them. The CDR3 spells CASSLGPANEQFF. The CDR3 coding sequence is TGTGCCAGCAGTTTAGGGCCGGCAAATGAGCAGTTCTTC.

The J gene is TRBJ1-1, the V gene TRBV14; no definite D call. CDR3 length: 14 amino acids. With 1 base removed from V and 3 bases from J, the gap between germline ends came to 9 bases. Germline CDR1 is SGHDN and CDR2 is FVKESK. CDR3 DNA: TGTGCCAGCAGCCAAGTGTACGCTGACACTGAAGCTTTCTTT. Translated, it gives CASSQVYADTEAFF.

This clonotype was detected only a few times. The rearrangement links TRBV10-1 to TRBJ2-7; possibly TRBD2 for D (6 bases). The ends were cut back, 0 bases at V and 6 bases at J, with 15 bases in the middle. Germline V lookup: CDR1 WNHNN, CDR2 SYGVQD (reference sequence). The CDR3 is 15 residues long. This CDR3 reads CASSESPGVLSEQYF. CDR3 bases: TGCGCCAGCAGTGAGTCGCCGGGGGTTCTAAGCGAGCAGTACTTC.

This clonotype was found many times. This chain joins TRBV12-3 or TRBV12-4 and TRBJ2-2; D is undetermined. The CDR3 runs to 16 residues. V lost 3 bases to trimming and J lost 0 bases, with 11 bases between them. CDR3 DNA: TGTGCCAGCAGTTTTGGTGGCATCTCGAACACCGGGGAGCTGTTTTTT. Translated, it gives CASSFGGISNTGELFF.

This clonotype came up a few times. The CDR3 nucleotides are TGTGCCAGCAGGTACAGGGGGAACACTGAAGCTTTCTTT. It is translated as CASRYRGNTEAFF. This chain links TRBV27 with TRBJ1-1; TRBD1 matches at 7 bases. The CDR3 consists of 13 residues. The germline CDR1 and CDR2 sequences are MNHEY and SMNVEV (reference sequence). J was trimmed by 1 base and V by 6 bases; bases with no gene match: 2.

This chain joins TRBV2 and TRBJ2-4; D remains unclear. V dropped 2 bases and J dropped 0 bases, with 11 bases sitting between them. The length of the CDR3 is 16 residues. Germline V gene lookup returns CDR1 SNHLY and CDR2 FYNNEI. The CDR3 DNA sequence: TGTGCCAGCAGTGAAATGTCTGGGGTAGCCAAAAACATTCAGTACTTC. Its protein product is CASSEMSGVAKNIQYF.

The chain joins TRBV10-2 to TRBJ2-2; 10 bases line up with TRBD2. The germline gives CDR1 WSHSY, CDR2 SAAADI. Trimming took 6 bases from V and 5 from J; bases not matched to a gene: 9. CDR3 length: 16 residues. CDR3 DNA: TGCGCCAGCAGCTCCGGGACTAGCGCAAGAACCGGGGAGCTGTTTTTT. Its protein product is CASSSGTSARTGELFF.

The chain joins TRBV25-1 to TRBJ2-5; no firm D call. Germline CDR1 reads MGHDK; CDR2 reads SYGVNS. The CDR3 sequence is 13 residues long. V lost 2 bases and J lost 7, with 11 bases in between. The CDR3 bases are TGTGCCAGCAGTGAAACCAGAACGGGGACCCAGTACTTC. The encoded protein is CASSETRTGTQYF.

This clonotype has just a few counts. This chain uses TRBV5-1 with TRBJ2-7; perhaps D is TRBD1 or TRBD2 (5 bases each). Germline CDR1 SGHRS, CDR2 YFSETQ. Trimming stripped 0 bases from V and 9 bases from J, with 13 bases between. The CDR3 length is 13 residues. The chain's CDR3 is CASSLGGAVLQYF. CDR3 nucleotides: TGCGCCAGCAGCTTGGGAGGGGCAGTTCTGCAGTACTTC.

CDR3 loop: CASSLSVQGGETQYF. CDR3 in DNA: TGTGCCAGCAGTTTATCGGTACAGGGTGGGGAGACCCAGTACTTC. This chain uses TRBV27 with TRBJ2-5; a weak D match, TRBD1 (6 bases). V lost 0 bases and J lost 5, with 13 bases in between. This CDR3 contains 15 residues. Looked up from germline, CDR1 is MNHEY and CDR2 is SMNVEV (reference sequence).

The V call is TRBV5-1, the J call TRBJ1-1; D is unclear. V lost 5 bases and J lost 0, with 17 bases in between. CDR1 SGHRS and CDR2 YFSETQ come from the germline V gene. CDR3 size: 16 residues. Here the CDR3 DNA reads TGCGCCAGCAGTTTCGATGTACAGTTGGTGAACACTGAAGCTTTCTTT. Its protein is CASSFDVQLVNTEAFF.

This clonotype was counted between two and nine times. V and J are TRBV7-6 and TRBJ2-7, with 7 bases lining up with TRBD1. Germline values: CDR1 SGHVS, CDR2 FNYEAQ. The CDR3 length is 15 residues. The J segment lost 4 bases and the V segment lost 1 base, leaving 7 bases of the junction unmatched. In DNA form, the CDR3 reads TGTGCCAGCAGCTTAGGAGAGACAGGGTGGTACGAGCAGTACTTC. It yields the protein CASSLGETGWYEQYF.

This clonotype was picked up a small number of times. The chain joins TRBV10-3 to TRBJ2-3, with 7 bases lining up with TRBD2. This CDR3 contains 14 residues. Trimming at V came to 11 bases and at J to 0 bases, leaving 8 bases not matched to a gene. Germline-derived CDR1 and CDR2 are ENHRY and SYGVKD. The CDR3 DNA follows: TGTGCCGTATCTAGCGGTTCTAGCACAGATACGCAGTATTTT. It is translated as CAVSSGSSTDTQYF.

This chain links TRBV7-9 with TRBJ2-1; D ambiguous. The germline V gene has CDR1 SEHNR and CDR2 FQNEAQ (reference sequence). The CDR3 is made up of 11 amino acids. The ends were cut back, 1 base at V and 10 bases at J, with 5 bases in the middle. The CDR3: CASSLGMEQFF. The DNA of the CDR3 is TGTGCCAGCAGCTTAGGAATGGAGCAGTTCTTC. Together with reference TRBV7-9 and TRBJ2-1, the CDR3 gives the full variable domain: DTGVSQNPRHKITKRGQNVTFRCDPISEHNRLYWYRQTLGQGPEFLTYFQNEAQLEKSRLLSDRFSAERPKGSFSTLEIQRTEQGDSAMYLCASSLGMEQFFGPGTRLTVL.